Below, 20 T cell receptor beta chains from the same sample are listed, as sequenced in a study of T cell repertoires in cytomegalovirus infection. Their antigens are not known. Each CDR3 protein is one row after TCRdb ran MiXCR on the reads. Here the sample spans fewer than 1,000,000 distinct CDR3 sequences, approximately 33% being singletons. Sequenced material: cultured CD8+ T cells from PBMCs, taken from culture after CMV antigen stimulation. These receptors originate from a human donor in good health (CMV status not recorded). Some clones in this sample may be carry-over from other donors' samples.

The rearrangement joins TRBV14 to TRBJ1-6, with 9 bases identical to TRBD1. Germline assignment: CDR1 SGHDN and CDR2 FVKESK. The CDR3 contains 16 residues. V shed 4 bases, J shed 8 bases, and the junction held 9 bases outside the gene matches. The CDR3: CASSPDRGTVYSPLHF. CDR3 nucleotides: TGTGCCAGCAGCCCGGACAGGGGAACGGTCTATTCACCCCTCCACTTT.

This clonotype was observed a handful of times. The chain has TRBV29-1 and TRBJ2-6; D possibly matches TRBD1 or TRBD2 (6 bases each). Per the germline V gene, CDR1 is SQVTM and CDR2 is ANQGSEA. V gave up 5 bases and J gave up 4 bases, with 18 bases separating them. This CDR3 spans 16 amino acids. CDR3 DNA: TGCAGCGTTTTGAAGGGGGGTCGGGAGGGGGCCAACGTCCTGACTTTC. This translates into CSVLKGGREGANVLTF.

V usage is TRBV10-3 and J usage is TRBJ2-7; possibly TRBD1 for D (6 bases). V was cut by 6 bases and J by 1 base, with 16 bases left in between. The germline gives CDR1 ENHRY, CDR2 SYGVKD. The CDR3 consists of 15 residues. The CDR3 coding sequence is TGTGCCATCAGAACTGACAGGACCAGTTCCTACGAGCAGTACTTC. Translating gives CAIRTDRTSSYEQYF.

This clonotype was seen a handful of times. This chain joins TRBV6-5 and TRBJ1-2; perhaps TRBD1 as D (5 bases). Germline assignment: CDR1 MNHEY and CDR2 SVGAGI. This CDR3 contains 16 residues. Trimming stripped 7 bases from V and 5 bases from J, with 23 bases between. CDR3 in DNA: TGTGCCAGCACCCCCTCCGGGACGGCTAAAGGATATGGCTACACCTTC. The encoded protein is CASTPSGTAKGYGYTF.

Many counts were recorded for this clonotype. The chain combines TRBV27 with TRBJ2-7; a weak D match, TRBD1 (5 bases). V lost 0 bases and J 1 base, leaving 7 bases between the germline ends. Germline assignment: CDR1 MNHEY and CDR2 SMNVEV (reference sequence). The CDR3 has 14 amino acids. Here the CDR3 reads CASSLSRQSYEQYF. As DNA, the CDR3 is TGTGCCAGCAGTTTATCTAGACAGTCCTACGAGCAGTACTTC.

This clonotype was observed at least ten times. The chain is built from TRBV7-8 and TRBJ2-1; TRBD2 might be the D (5 bases). V lost 1 base, J lost 13 bases, and 17 bases lay in between. CDR1 and CDR2 (germline): SGHVS, FQNEAQ. This CDR3 has 14 residues. CDR3 coding DNA: TGTGCCAGCAGCTTAGTAGCAGGAGGTATGGAACAGTTCTTC. It encodes CASSLVAGGMEQFF.

The rearrangement uses TRBV27 and TRBJ2-7, with D perhaps TRBD1 (5 bases). CDR1 is MNHEY, CDR2 SMNVEV, per germline (reference sequence). This CDR3 has 14 amino acids. V lost 2 bases, J lost 4 bases, and 12 bases lay in between. The CDR3 reads CASSLAGPRYEQYV. DNA of the CDR3: TGTGCCAGCAGTTTAGCAGGGCCCAGGTACGAGCAGTACGTC.

V gene TRBV6-1 combines with J gene TRBJ2-3, with TRBD1 matching over 10 bases. The CDR3 is 15 amino acids. J gave up 3 bases and V 7 bases, and 7 bases lay outside the gene matches. From germline, CDR1 is MNHNS and CDR2 SASEGT. For the CDR3, the DNA is TGTGCCAGCACCGAGGGGGACAGGGGAACAGATACGCAGTATTTT. Amino acids: CASTEGDRGTDTQYF.

As for this clonotype: A clone one base away is much larger, so this may be a read error. The V and J genes are TRBV7-8 and TRBJ2-1; 7 bases fit TRBD2. V lost 4 bases and J lost 1; bases outside the gene matches: 10. The CDR3 is 17 residues long. Looked up from germline, CDR1 is SGHVS and CDR2 is FQNEAQ. The CDR3 region has the DNA TGTGCCAGCAGCTCAGTAGGAGCGGGGCCTTCCTACAATGAGCAGTTCTTC. Translation gives CASSSVGAGPSYNEQFF.

The chain couples TRBV9 to TRBJ2-3; D call uncertain. The V gene's germline CDR1 is SGDLS and CDR2 YYNGEE. The V end was cut by 1 base, the J end by 3 bases, with 9 bases between. This CDR3 region has 14 residues. The CDR3 region is CASSVTSVTDTQYF. In DNA form, the CDR3 reads TGTGCCAGCAGCGTAACCAGCGTAACAGATACGCAGTATTTT.

V gene TRBV10-3 combines with J gene TRBJ2-3, with a weak D call TRBD1 (7 bases). The CDR3 covers 15 residues. V gave up 1 base and J gave up 5 bases, with 13 bases separating them. Germline CDR1 and CDR2: ENHRY and SYGVKD. The CDR3: CAISEFRGEIDTQYF. CDR3 nucleotide sequence: TGTGCCATCAGTGAGTTCAGGGGGGAGATAGATACGCAGTATTTT.

The rearrangement joins TRBV12-3 or TRBV12-4 to TRBJ2-1; D gene ambiguous. This CDR3 has 12 residues. V was trimmed by 7 bases and J by 11 bases, leaving 15 bases between them. The CDR3 nucleotides read TGTGCCAGCACCTTAAGGACGGATCAGCAGTTCTTC. This encodes CASTLRTDQQFF.

The V call is TRBV10-3, the J call TRBJ1-4, with no clear D. With 0 bases removed from V and 1 base from J, the gap between germline ends came to 15 bases. CDR1 is ENHRY and CDR2 is SYGVKD in the germline V gene. This CDR3 is 18 amino acids long. CDR3 bases: TGTGCCATCAGTGAGTCGTGGCGCCAAACGGGAACTAATGAAAAACTGTTTTTT. Protein sequence: CAISESWRQTGTNEKLFF.

The V gene is TRBV7-2, the J gene TRBJ1-6; TRBD1 is a possible D gene (6 bases). The ends were cut back, 6 bases at V and 7 bases at J, with 16 bases in the middle. CDR3 length: 15 amino acids. Germline V gene sequence: CDR1 SGHTA, CDR2 FQGNSA. The CDR3 here is CASRFQTGSNSPLHF. CDR3 DNA: TGTGCCAGCAGGTTCCAAACAGGGTCCAATTCACCCCTCCACTTT. Combining the CDR3 with reference TRBV7-2 and TRBJ1-6 gives the whole variable domain GAGVSQSPSNKVTEKGKDVELRCDPISGHTALYWYRQSLGQGLEFLIYFQGNSAPDKSGLPSDRFSAERTGGSVSTLTIQRTQQEDSAVYLCASRFQTGSNSPLHFGNGTRLTVT.

The chain has TRBV11-2 and TRBJ1-6; D uncertain. The length of the CDR3 is 11 residues. Trimming cost V 6 bases and J 15 bases, with 12 bases left between them. CDR1 and CDR2 from the germline V gene are SGHAT and FQNNGV. In nucleotides, the CDR3 is TGTGCCAGCAGTCATCGGGAGGTCCTCCACTTT. It translates to CASSHREVLHF.

This clonotype was seen more than once but under ten times. V usage is TRBV27 and J usage is TRBJ2-7, with a possible D match to TRBD2 (6 bases). V gave up 3 bases and J gave up 6 bases, with 21 bases separating them. CDR3 length equals 16 residues. CDR1 is MNHEY, CDR2 SMNVEV, per germline (reference sequence). This CDR3 is CASSFLSPGGLGEQYV. The CDR3 nucleotides read TGTGCCAGCAGTTTTCTCTCCCCCGGGGGTCTGGGCGAGCAGTACGTC.

At least ten counts were recorded for this clonotype. This chain connects TRBV7-8 to TRBJ1-2; a weak D match, TRBD1 (6 bases). Germline CDR1 SGHVS, CDR2 FQNEAQ. The CDR3 spans 17 residues. V lost 3 bases to trimming and J lost 5 bases, with 22 bases between them. The CDR3 DNA reads as TGTGCCAGCAGCTTTTATCCTAAGACAGGCCAAGGGTATGGCTACACCTTC. Residues: CASSFYPKTGQGYGYTF.

This clonotype has more than one count but fewer than ten. J is TRBJ2-2 and V is TRBV27; D remains unclear. V lost 5 bases and J 3 bases, leaving 13 bases between the germline ends. The CDR3 contains 15 residues. Germline V gene data show CDR1 as MNHEY and CDR2 as SMNVEV (reference sequence). The CDR3 sequence: CASSPRRMDTGELFF. In nucleotides, the CDR3 is TGTGCCAGCAGTCCGAGGCGTATGGACACCGGGGAGCTGTTTTTT.

In its sample, this clonotype was seen many times. This chain links TRBV12-3 or TRBV12-4 with TRBJ1-5; D uncertain. The CDR3 length is 13 residues. V lost 6 bases and J 6 bases, leaving 12 bases between the germline ends. CDR3 coding DNA: TGTGCCAGCAGCACGGGGTTGGGTCAGCCCCAGCATTTT. Encoded protein: CASSTGLGQPQHF.

V and J are TRBV9 and TRBJ2-7; possibly TRBD2 for D (5 bases). The CDR3 covers 13 residues. Germline values: CDR1 SGDLS, CDR2 YYNGEE. V lost 3 bases and J lost 3, with 10 bases in between. Here the CDR3 DNA reads TGTGCCAGCAGCGCGGGGATTGACTACGAGCAGTACTTC. It is translated as CASSAGIDYEQYF.